This T cell receptor (beta chain) was identified during a study of blood T cell repertoires in COVID-19. Study in general: Sources were T cells, B-cell-depleted T cells, or PBMCs; the material itself was cDNA or gDNA.

This CDR3 has 16 amino acids. The germline gives CDR1 MRHNA, CDR2 SNTAGT. J gave up 4 bases and V 0 bases, and 5 bases lay outside the gene matches. Authors' methods: It was from reference gene primer amplification that nucleated cell counts were estimated. Produced via immunoSEQ multiplex PCR; TCRdb's table is partial and in-frame only. V and J calls plus clone size are reproduced from that table; the DNA served to infer D and trimming. The table records 200,000 to 250,000 clones, around 90% of them present only once. The origin of this receptor is a woman younger than 45 with acute COVID-19. The rearrangement links TRBV6-4 to TRBJ2-1, with TRBD2 matching 8 bases. The source material was PBMCs or T cells enriched from blood (not recorded which). The chain's CDR3 is CASSDSERGRYNEQFF. The CDR3 coding sequence is TGTGCCAGCAGTGACTCAGAGCGGGGGAGGTACAATGAGCAGTTCTTC.